These 16 T cell receptor beta chains were all obtained from the same sample, sequenced in a study of cytomegalovirus exposure and HLA in healthy donors. Profiled with immunoSEQ multiplex PCR; TCRdb holds only in-frame clones, not every one. Of 150,000 to 170,000 clones listed, about 86% are singletons. The sequenced material came from PBMCs. These receptors were collected from a human donor in good health.

V gene TRBV4-3 combines with J gene TRBJ2-7; 9 positions match TRBD1. Germline V gene data show CDR1 as LGHNA and CDR2 as YSLEER. The CDR3 is 14 amino acids. V gave up 4 bases and J gave up 3 bases; unmatched junction bases: 4. CDR3 nucleotides: TGCGCCAGCAGCCCCTGGACAGGGGTCTACGAGCAGTACTTC. Its protein is CASSPWTGVYEQYF.

This clone appeared a few times. At one end, the junction sequence differs from germline, possibly due to a read error. This chain uses TRBV5-6 with TRBJ2-7; TRBD1 matches at 9 bases. The germline gives CDR1 SGHDT, CDR2 YYEEEE. The length of the CDR3 is 12 residues. CDR3: CASSYSRDREMF. CDR3 DNA: TGTGCCAGCAGCTACAGCCGGGACAGGGAAATGTTC.

This chain uses TRBV9 with TRBJ2-1, with D unclear. Germline V gene data show CDR1 as SGDLS and CDR2 as YYNGEE. Trimming left V 0 bases short and J 6 bases short, with 10 bases between. The CDR3 has 14 residues. The CDR3 DNA follows: TGTGCCAGCAGCGTAGAACTCCCCGGCAATGAGCAGTTCTTC. Amino acid sequence: CASSVELPGNEQFF.

J is TRBJ1-1 and V is TRBV28; the match to TRBD1 covers 8 bases. Per the germline V gene, CDR1 is MDHEN and CDR2 is SYDVKM. This CDR3 is 14 amino acids long. The V segment lost 7 bases and the J segment 3 bases; nucleotides outside the gene matches: 7. CDR3 region: CASTLLQGDTEAFF. In nucleotides, the CDR3 is TGTGCCAGCACCCTCCTACAGGGGGACACTGAAGCTTTCTTT.

This clone was seen only once. V usage is TRBV7-2 and J usage is TRBJ2-3, with a weak D call TRBD2 (5 bases). Germline-derived CDR1 and CDR2 are SGHTA and FQGNSA. CDR3 length equals 15 residues. V was shortened by 1 base and J by 0 bases, with 8 bases between the two germline ends. The CDR3 protein is CASSLVLVSTDTQYF. The CDR3 region has the DNA TGTGCCAGCAGCTTAGTACTAGTTAGCACAGATACGCAGTATTTT.

The gene calls are TRBV6-1 and TRBJ1-1; TRBD1 matches 7 bases. Looked up from germline, CDR1 is MNHNS and CDR2 is SASEGT. J was trimmed by 0 bases and V by 6 bases; bases with no gene match: 4. The CDR3 covers 14 residues. The CDR3 here is CASRQGTLNTEAFF. DNA for the CDR3: TGTGCCAGCAGACAGGGGACCTTGAACACTGAAGCTTTCTTT.

The rearrangement links TRBV28 to TRBJ1-1, with D tentatively TRBD1 (6 bases). V lost 7 bases, J lost 1 base, and 16 bases lay in between. This CDR3 contains 15 residues. Looked up from germline, CDR1 is MDHEN and CDR2 is SYDVKM. CDR3 sequence reads: CASIRGQRKNTEAFF. CDR3 in DNA: TGTGCCAGCATCAGAGGACAGAGGAAGAACACTGAAGCTTTCTTT. The full variable domain, rest sourced from reference TRBV28 and TRBJ1-1, is DVKVTQSSRYLVKRTGEKVFLECVQDMDHENMFWYRQDPGLGLRLIYFSYDVKMKEKGDIPEGYSVSREKKERFSLILESASTNQTSMYLCASIRGQRKNTEAFFGQGTRLTVV.

V is TRBV5-1 and J is TRBJ2-1; TRBD1 might be the D (5 bases). This CDR3 is 16 amino acids long. Trimming removed 0 bases at V and 5 bases at J, with 15 bases between. Germline-derived CDR1 and CDR2 are SGHRS and YFSETQ. CDR3 coding DNA: TGCGCCAGCAGCTTGGCAGGGTCCCCGGGCAACAATGAGCAGTTCTTC. Protein sequence: CASSLAGSPGNNEQFF.

V gene TRBV9 combines with J gene TRBJ1-2; D perhaps matches TRBD1 (6 bases). Trimming took off 0 bases at V and 4 bases at J, with 13 bases between the two ends. The CDR3 runs to 15 residues. Germline V gene sequence: CDR1 SGDLS, CDR2 YYNGEE. DNA of the CDR3: TGTGCCAGCAGCGTAGGACAGGCTGAAACCTATGGCTACACCTTC. It yields the protein CASSVGQAETYGYTF.

The chain recombines TRBV4-1 with TRBJ1-4; a weak D match, TRBD1 (5 bases). V gave up 0 bases and J gave up 5 bases, with 19 bases separating them. CDR3 length: 18 amino acids. CDR1 and CDR2 from the germline V gene are MGHRA and YSYEKL. The CDR3 protein is CASSQERTDLGGNEKLFF. As DNA, the CDR3 is TGCGCCAGCAGCCAAGAGCGGACGGATCTGGGGGGGAATGAAAAACTGTTTTTT.

The chain couples TRBV30 to TRBJ2-7, with a tentative D call TRBD2 (5 bases). CDR3 size: 13 residues. Between the trimmed V and J ends, which lost 5 bases and 7 bases, there was a span of 18 bases. Germline V gene data show CDR1 as GTSNPN and CDR2 as SVGIG (reference sequence). DNA for the CDR3: TGTGCCTGGGGTCGGTCCGGGGTGGGAGAGCAGTACTTC. Its protein product is CAWGRSGVGEQYF.

The V call is TRBV7-8, the J call TRBJ1-4; D may be TRBD1 (5 bases). CDR3 length: 16 amino acids. Germline V gene lookup returns CDR1 SGHVS and CDR2 FQNEAQ. The V and J ends lost 1 base and 7 bases respectively, with 16 bases between them. CDR3 sequence (DNA): TGTGCCAGCAGCTTAGTGCGCGGGGCGCGGGCTGAAAAACTGTTTTTT. Encoded protein: CASSLVRGARAEKLFF.

The chain uses TRBV7-9 and TRBJ2-7, with TRBD1 identical over 8 bases. Germline CDR1 reads SEHNR; CDR2 reads FQNEAQ (reference sequence). The V and J ends lost 4 bases and 3 bases, in that order; junction bases with no gene match: 11. The CDR3 runs 16 residues. The CDR3 DNA is TGTGCCAGCAGCTCCGACCGGGACAGGAACGTCTACGAGCAGTACTTC. Amino acids: CASSSDRDRNVYEQYF.

The chain couples TRBV28 to TRBJ2-7, with D perhaps matching TRBD1 (5 bases). The germline V gene encodes CDR1 MDHEN and CDR2 SYDVKM. Trimming stripped 5 bases from V and 0 bases from J, with 14 bases between. The CDR3 is 15 amino acids. The CDR3 DNA is TGTGCCAGCAGTCCCCGCGGACACCTCTCCTACGAGCAGTACTTC. This translates into CASSPRGHLSYEQYF.

This chain uses TRBV28 with TRBJ2-7; 8 bases agree with TRBD2. This CDR3 contains 15 residues. CDR1 MDHEN and CDR2 SYDVKM come from the germline V gene. Trimming cost V 6 bases and J 5 bases; bases outside gene matches: 12. The CDR3 is CASRGLGSGSHEQYF. The CDR3 region has the DNA TGTGCCAGCAGGGGCCTAGGGAGCGGGAGTCACGAGCAGTACTTC.

This chain links TRBV28 with TRBJ1-4; D is unclear. Deletions cut 6 bases from V and 7 bases from J, with 15 bases between. The CDR3 covers 14 residues. The V gene's germline CDR1 is MDHEN and CDR2 SYDVKM. The CDR3 reads CASSSGLRSEKLFF. The CDR3 bases are TGTGCCAGCAGCTCCGGGTTGCGGAGTGAAAAACTGTTTTTT.